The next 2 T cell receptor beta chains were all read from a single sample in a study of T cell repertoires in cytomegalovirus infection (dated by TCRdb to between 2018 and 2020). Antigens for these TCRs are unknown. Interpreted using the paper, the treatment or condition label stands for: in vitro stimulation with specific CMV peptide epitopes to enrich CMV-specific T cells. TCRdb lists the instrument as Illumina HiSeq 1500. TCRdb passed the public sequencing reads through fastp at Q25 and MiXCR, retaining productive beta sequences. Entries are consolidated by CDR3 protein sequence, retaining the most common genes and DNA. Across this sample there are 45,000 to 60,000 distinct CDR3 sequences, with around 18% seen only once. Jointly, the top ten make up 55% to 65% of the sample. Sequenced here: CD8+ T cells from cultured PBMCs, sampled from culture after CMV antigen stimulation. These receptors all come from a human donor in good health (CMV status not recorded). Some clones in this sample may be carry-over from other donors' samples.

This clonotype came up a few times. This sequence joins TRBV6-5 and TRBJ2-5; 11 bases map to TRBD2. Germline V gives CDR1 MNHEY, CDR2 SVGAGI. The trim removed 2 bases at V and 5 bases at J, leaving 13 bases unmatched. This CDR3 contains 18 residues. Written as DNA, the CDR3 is TGTGCCAGCAGTTACCGGGGGATCCTAGCGGGAGGAAGGGAGACCCAGTACTTC. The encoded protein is CASSYRGILAGGRETQYF.

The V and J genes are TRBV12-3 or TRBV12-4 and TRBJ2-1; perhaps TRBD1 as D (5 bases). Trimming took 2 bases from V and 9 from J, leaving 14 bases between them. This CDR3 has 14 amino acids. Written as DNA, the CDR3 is TGTGCCAGCAGTTTAATGGGGCTAGTAGGTGAGCAGTTCTTC. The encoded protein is CASSLMGLVGEQFF.